Presented here are 14 T cell receptor beta chains from one specimen sequenced in a study of vaccination and CD4 T cells after COVID-19. Antigens for these TCRs are unknown. Cultured CD4+ T cell DNA underwent sequencing with the Oncomine TCR Beta short-read assay. TCRdb passed the PCR reads through MiXCR, listing each CDR3 protein once. In the table there are about 3,400 distinct CDR3 sequences, about a third of which are singletons. As for treatment: 10-day PBMC culture with coronavirus spike peptide pools or control peptides (ViraFEST assay). Sequenced material: CD4+ T cells from blood, cultured in vitro. These receptors were obtained from a human donor who had recovered from COVID-19.

The V call is TRBV11-2, the J call TRBJ1-1; no firm D call. CDR1 and CDR2 (germline): SGHAT, FQNNGV. The CDR3 runs to 14 residues. V was trimmed by 1 base and J by 0 bases, leaving 6 bases between them. The CDR3 region is CASSLGPLNTEAFF. For the CDR3, the DNA is TGTGCCAGCAGCTTAGGGCCTCTGAACACTGAAGCTTTCTTT.

The chain employs TRBV12-3 or TRBV12-4 and TRBJ1-1; D remains ambiguous. Trimming took 7 bases from V and 4 from J, leaving 13 bases between them. CDR3 length equals 13 residues. The CDR3 nucleotides read TGTGCCAGCACGCCCGGGAGTCCCACTGAAGCTTTCTTT. This encodes CASTPGSPTEAFF.

This clonotype was picked up a small number of times. The V and J genes are TRBV12-3 or TRBV12-4 and TRBJ2-3; D unclear. CDR3 length equals 12 residues. Trimming took off 6 bases at V and 2 bases at J, with 6 bases between the two ends. CDR3 amino acids: CASSHHTDTQYF. The CDR3, as DNA: TGTGCCAGCAGCCACCACACAGATACGCAGTATTTT.

The chain employs TRBV7-9 and TRBJ1-1, with D perhaps matching TRBD1 (5 bases). Germline V lookup: CDR1 SEHNR, CDR2 FQNEAQ (reference sequence). The V and J ends lost 5 bases and 7 bases respectively, with 26 bases between them. The CDR3 covers 17 residues. CDR3 sequence reads: CASSPKGSNQGRNEAFF. CDR3 nucleotide sequence: TGTGCCAGCAGCCCTAAAGGGTCCAACCAGGGTAGGAATGAAGCTTTCTTT.

The chain uses TRBV5-4 and TRBJ2-7, with TRBD1 identical over 12 bases. The CDR3 is 14 amino acids. The V and J ends lost 4 bases and 11 bases, in that order; junction bases with no gene match: 10. Germline CDR1 is SGHNT and CDR2 is YYREEE (reference sequence). CDR3 DNA: TGTGCCAGCAGCCATCCGGGACAGGGGGCGCAGGAGTACTTC. This translates into CASSHPGQGAQEYF.

By its share, this clonotype is medium-sized (0.01 to 0.1%). The chain uses TRBV29-1 and TRBJ2-7; 9 positions agree with TRBD1. Germline CDR1 SQVTM, CDR2 ANQGSEA. V trimming: 4 bases; J trimming: 0 bases; junction bases outside the gene matches: 13. The CDR3 has 17 amino acids. The CDR3 bases are TGCAGCGTTGTATGGGACAGGGACCCCGGACCCTCCTACGAGCAGTACTTC. The encoded protein is CSVVWDRDPGPSYEQYF.

The chain is built from TRBV5-1 and TRBJ2-5; D could derive from TRBD1 or TRBD2 (5 bases each). This CDR3 is built from 16 residues. Looked up from germline, CDR1 is SGHRS and CDR2 is YFSETQ. V was trimmed by 1 base and J by 4 bases, leaving 17 bases between them. CDR3 nucleotide sequence: TGCGCCAGCAGCTTGAATTACGGTACCGGGGCAGAGACCCAGTACTTC. Translated, it gives CASSLNYGTGAETQYF.

Comment on this clonotype: A much larger clone differs from this one at a single base, so this may be a read error. Since the CDR3 does not end with the conserved phenylalanine or tryptophan, this likely comes from a read error. The J gene is TRBJ1-2, the V gene TRBV6-2 or TRBV6-3, with 9 bases fitting TRBD1. V was clipped by 4 bases and J by 8 bases; unmatched bases: 5. Germline values: CDR1 MNHEY, CDR2 SVGEGT. The CDR3 is 13 residues long. This chain's CDR3 is CASSLTGGKGYTL. The CDR3 DNA reads TGTGCCAGCAGTTTAACAGGGGGCAAGGGCTACACCCTC.

This clonotype was observed a few times. This chain's CDR3 is CASSLRAGNTEAFF. CDR3 nucleotide sequence: TGTGCCAGCAGCTTAAGGGCGGGGAACACTGAAGCTTTCTTT. The J gene is TRBJ1-1, the V gene TRBV11-1; D gene unclear. V lost 2 bases to trimming and J lost 1 base, with 8 bases between them. Germline-derived CDR1 and CDR2 are SGHAT and FQDESV (reference sequence). This CDR3 has 14 residues. Complete variable domain (other parts from reference TRBV11-1 and TRBJ1-1): EAEVAQSPRYKITEKSQAVAFWCDPISGHATLYWYRQILGQGPELLVQFQDESVVDDSQLPKDRFSAERLKGVDSTLKIQPAELGDSAMYLCASSLRAGNTEAFFGQGTRLTVV.

The chain uses TRBV19 and TRBJ2-2; 12 nucleotides line up with TRBD2. With 7 bases clipped from V and 1 base from J, the junction kept 7 bases outside the gene matches. CDR1 is LNHDA and CDR2 is SQIVND in the germline V gene (reference sequence). The CDR3 runs 17 residues. CDR3 bases: TGTGCCAGTACCGAGACTAGCGGGGGATTGAACACCGGGGAGCTGTTTTTT. It codes for CASTETSGGLNTGELFF. The complete variable domain, with remaining parts taken from reference TRBV19 and TRBJ2-2, reads DGGITQSPKYLFRKEGQNVTLSCEQNLNHDAMYWYRQDPGQGLRLIYYSQIVNDFQKGDIAEGYSVSREKKESFPLTVTSAQKNPTAFYLCASTETSGGLNTGELFFGEGSRLTVL.

The chain couples TRBV25-1 to TRBJ1-2, with D tentatively TRBD1 (5 bases). Germline CDR1 is MGHDK and CDR2 is SYGVNS. The CDR3 loop spans 13 amino acids. Trimming took off 8 bases at V and 4 bases at J, with 14 bases between the two ends. The CDR3, as DNA: TGTGCCAGCGAGAAGGGACCGGGCTATGGCTACACCTTC. It encodes CASEKGPGYGYTF.

CDR3 residues: CASSLGQGGTEAFF. The CDR3 DNA sequence: TGTGCCAGCAGCCTGGGACAGGGGGGCACTGAAGCTTTCTTT. The chain links TRBV5-4 to TRBJ1-1; 11 nucleotides align to TRBD1. Germline CDR1 reads SGHNT; CDR2 reads YYREEE (reference sequence). This CDR3 comprises 14 residues. Germline trimming cut 4 bases from V and 4 bases from J; bases unmatched to any gene: 3.

V and J are TRBV2 and TRBJ2-1; 7 bases line up with TRBD2. The CDR3 is made up of 13 amino acids. The V gene end was trimmed by 6 bases and the J gene end by 3 bases; junction bases not matched to a gene: 2. Per germline, CDR1 SNHLY and CDR2 FYNNEI. The CDR3 nucleotides are TGTGCCAGCAGGGGGAGGGTCTACAATGAGCAGTTCTTC. It encodes CASRGRVYNEQFF.

This clonotype was seen only a few times. CDR3 protein: CSARDAQRGTDTQYF. The CDR3 nucleotides are TGCAGTGCTAGAGATGCCCAGCGGGGCACAGATACGCAGTATTTT. This chain links TRBV20-1 with TRBJ2-3; TRBD2 is a possible D gene (6 bases). CDR1 and CDR2 from the germline V gene are DFQATT and SNEGSKA (reference sequence). V was cut by 0 bases and J by 1 base, with 11 bases left in between. This CDR3 is built from 15 residues.